This paragraph reports one TCR beta chain. Its antigen is not identified. Documented treatment: oral pan-JAK inhibitor, 5-10 mg twice daily. The record originates from a study of CD8+ T cells in alopecia areata. Isolated RNA was reverse transcribed into cDNA used as the sequencing template. Sequenced by immunoSEQ multiplex PCR; TCRdb stores in-frame clones only, minus some. Here the sample spans around 190,000 clones, approximately 60% being singletons. The CDR3 is made up of 13 amino acids. From germline, CDR1 is SQVTM and CDR2 ANQGSEA. V dropped 5 bases and J dropped 0; count of bases not matched to a gene: 3. Study observations and caveats: Scalp clonality, along with expanded CD8+ clones among the top 100, was significantly decreased by tofacitinib. Resident alphabeta T cells of normal skin are also sequenced in scalp samples.

The V and J genes are TRBV29-1 and TRBJ2-7; 8 positions match TRBD1. Sequenced here: CD4+ T cells sorted from blood, sampled at week 4, from a patient treated with tofacitinib. The origin of this receptor is a human donor with alopecia areata. The CDR3 spells CSVQGANSYEQYF. The CDR3 DNA reads TGCAGCGTTCAGGGGGCCAACTCCTACGAGCAGTACTTC.